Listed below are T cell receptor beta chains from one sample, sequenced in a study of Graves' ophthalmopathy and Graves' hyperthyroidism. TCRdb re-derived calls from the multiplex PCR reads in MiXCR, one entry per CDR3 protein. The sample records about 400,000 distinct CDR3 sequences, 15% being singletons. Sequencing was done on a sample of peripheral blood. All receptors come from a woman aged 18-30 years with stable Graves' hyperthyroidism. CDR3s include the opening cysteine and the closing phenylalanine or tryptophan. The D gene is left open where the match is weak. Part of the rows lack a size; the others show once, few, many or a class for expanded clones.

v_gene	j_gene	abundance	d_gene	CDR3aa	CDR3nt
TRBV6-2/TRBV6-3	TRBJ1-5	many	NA	CASSRPGGANQPQHF	TGTGCCAGCAGCCGACCGGGCGGGGCCAATCAGCCCCAGCATTTT
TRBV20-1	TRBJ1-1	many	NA	CSARGTFLGDTEAFF	TGCAGTGCTAGAGGGACATTTTTAGGGGACACTGAAGCTTTCTTT
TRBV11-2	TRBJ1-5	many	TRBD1	CASSLRPQGADNQPQHF	TGTGCCAGCAGCCTCCGACCCCAGGGGGCCGACAATCAGCCCCAGCATTTT
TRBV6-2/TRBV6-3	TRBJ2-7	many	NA	CASNRGATGTASSYEQYF	TGTGCCAGCAACCGGGGGGCAACCGGGACAGCAAGCTCCTACGAGCAGTACTTC
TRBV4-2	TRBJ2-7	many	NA	CASSQGGGDQEQYF	TGTGCCAGCAGCCAAGGAGGGGGGGATCAGGAGCAGTACTTC
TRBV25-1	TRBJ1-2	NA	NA	CASTSPGGANYGYTF	TGTGCCAGTACTTCACCCGGAGGGGCTAACTATGGCTACACCTTC
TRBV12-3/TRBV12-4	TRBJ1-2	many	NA	CASSSDRWDGYTF	TGTGCCAGCAGTTCGGACAGATGGGATGGCTACACCTTC
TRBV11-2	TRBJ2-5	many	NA	CASSPTQETQYF	TGTGCCAGCAGCCCAACCCAAGAGACCCAGTACTTC
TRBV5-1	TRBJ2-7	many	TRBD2	CASSRRSSGGPNTYEQYF	TGCGCCAGCAGCAGGAGGTCTAGCGGGGGGCCTAACACCTACGAGCAGTACTTC
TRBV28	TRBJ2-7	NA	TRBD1	CASRGGQGDEQYF	TGTGCCAGCAGGGGGGGACAGGGGGACGAGCAGTACTTC
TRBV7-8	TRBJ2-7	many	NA	CASSRNTRDRGYEQYF	TGTGCCAGCAGCCGGAATACGAGGGACCGAGGGTACGAGCAGTACTTC
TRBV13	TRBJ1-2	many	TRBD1	CASSPRQGLNYGYTF	TGTGCCAGCAGCCCGAGACAGGGGCTAAACTATGGCTACACCTTC
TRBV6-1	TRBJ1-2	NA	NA	CASSEVAGGYTF	TGTGCCAGCAGTGAAGTGGCCGGGGGCTACACCTTC
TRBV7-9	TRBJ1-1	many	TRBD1	CASSGQGARNTEAFF	TGTGCCAGCAGCGGGCAGGGGGCCAGGAACACTGAAGCTTTCTTT
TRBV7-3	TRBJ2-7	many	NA	CASSAGTLDEQYF	TGTGCCAGCAGCGCTGGGACCTTAGACGAGCAGTACTTC
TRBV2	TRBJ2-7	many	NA	CASKQTGYSYEQYF	TGTGCCAGTAAGCAAACAGGCTACTCCTACGAGCAGTACTTC
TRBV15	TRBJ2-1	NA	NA	CATSRDLAGPPTQFF	TGTGCCACCAGCAGAGATCTGGCGGGGCCACCAACTCAGTTCTTC
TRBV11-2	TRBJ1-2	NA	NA	CASSLEPGEPYGYTF	TGTGCCAGCAGCTTAGAACCAGGGGAGCCCTATGGCTACACCTTC
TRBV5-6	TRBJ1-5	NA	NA	CASSLERGNQPQHF	TGTGCCAGCAGCTTGGAGAGGGGCAATCAGCCCCAGCATTTT
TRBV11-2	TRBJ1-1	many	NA	CASSLFGPNTEAFF	TGTGCCAGCAGCTTATTTGGACCGAACACTGAAGCCTTCTTT
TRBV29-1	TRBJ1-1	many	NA	CSVEDRRRNTEAFF	TGCAGCGTTGAAGATAGAAGAAGGAACACTGAAGCTTTCTTT
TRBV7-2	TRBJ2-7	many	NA	CASSLEGLHEQYF	TGTGCCAGCAGCTTAGAAGGTTTGCACGAGCAGTACTTC
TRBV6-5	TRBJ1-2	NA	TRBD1	CASSYSGTGWYGYTF	TGTGCCAGCAGTTACTCCGGGACAGGGTGGTATGGCTACACCTTC
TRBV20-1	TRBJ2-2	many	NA	CSARDRGEPGELFF	TGCAGTGCTAGAGATCGCGGGGAACCCGGGGAGCTGTTTTTT
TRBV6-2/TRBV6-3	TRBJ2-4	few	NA	CASSYGQGIQYF	TGTGCCAGCAGTTACGGTCAAGGCATTCAGTACTTC
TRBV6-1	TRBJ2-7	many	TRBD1	CASSDWTGAYEQYF	TGTGCCAGCAGTGATTGGACAGGGGCGTACGAGCAGTACTTC
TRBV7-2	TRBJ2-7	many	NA	CASSFTGFDTYEQYF	TGTGCCAGCAGCTTCACAGGGTTTGATACCTACGAGCAGTACTTC
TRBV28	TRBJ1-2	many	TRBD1	CASRSDRINYGYTF	TGTGCCAGCAGATCGGACAGGATTAACTATGGCTACACCTTC